This T cell receptor beta chain was captured in a study of blood T cell repertoires in COVID-19. Study background: There were acute and convalescent COVID-19 samples, and they came from the United States, Italy and Spain. From T cells, B-cell-depleted T cells, or PBMCs came the material, which was cDNA or gDNA.

The CDR3 contains 16 residues. The V and J ends lost 4 bases and 1 base respectively, with 14 bases between them. CDR1 is MGHRA, CDR2 YSYEKL, per germline. Generated by immunoSEQ multiplex PCR, the TCRdb table keeps only in-frame clones and is missing some. The sample holds about 110,000 clones, over 80% seen once. This TCR was sampled from a woman in her thirties with acute or convalescent COVID-19. The specimen sequenced was peripheral blood. V is TRBV4-1 and J is TRBJ2-1, with D possibly matching TRBD1 (5 bases). The CDR3 spells CASSPQGRRSYNEQFF. The CDR3 coding sequence is TGCGCCAGCAGCCCCCAGGGCCGTCGTTCCTACAATGAGCAGTTCTTC.